The entry that follows covers one T cell receptor beta chain sequence. The assay was immunoSEQ multiplex PCR, and TCRdb's table has in-frame clones only and misses some. The sample has 110,000 or so clones; more than 60% are singletons. Germline V lookup: CDR1 SNHLY, CDR2 FYNNEI. This CDR3 has 15 amino acids. With 8 bases removed from V and 0 bases from J, the gap between germline ends came to 17 bases. This entry is derived from a study of blood T cell repertoires in COVID-19. This chain connects TRBV2 to TRBJ2-7; D is undetermined. Sequencing was done on a sample of peripheral blood. The TCR was taken from a man between 70 and 80 years old with acute or convalescent COVID-19. CDR3 residues: CASVPPFRSSYEQYF. DNA of the CDR3: TGTGCCAGCGTACCCCCTTTTAGGAGCTCCTACGAGCAGTACTTC.